This T cell receptor beta chain is from a study of T cells in Graves' hyperthyroidism and ophthalmopathy (dated 2019 in TCRdb). Turning to the overall study: Peripheral blood samples were taken at the time of initial diagnosis, prior to any treatment. Thyroid tissue and blood T-cell repertoires from several Graves' hyperthyroidism patients were also compared in the study. Prospective prediction of ophthalmopathy was tested in an independent validation cohort consisting of fewer than 20 hyperthyroidism patients and around 16 patients who later progressed to ophthalmopathy. For training and testing, the 100 or so patients in the discovery cohort were randomly divided in a 7:3 ratio. To identify TCR V-J signatures that set the groups apart, the researchers used a discovery cohort of 100 patients, made up of 40 to 45 with Graves' ophthalmopathy and some 60 with stable Graves' hyperthyroidism. The paper reports TCR Vbeta CDR3 sequencing of 130 to 150 peripheral blood samples: over 40 ophthalmopathy, fewer than 85 hyperthyroidism and around 17 progressor patients. Once sampling was done, hyperthyroidism patients were given methimazole at a starting dose of 30 mg daily, whereas ophthalmopathy patients were given high-dose intravenous methylprednisolone.

This clonotype was seen many times. Its antigen remains unidentified. Within one base of it there is no much larger clone, and no base qualities were kept. The TCR beta CDR3 regions were amplified from the RNA transcripts. The first round of RT-PCR for the TCR CDR3 was performed with the HTBI primer set and the Qiagen OneStep RT-PCR kit. The libraries were constructed in a second round of multiplex PCR and then size-selected and purified. Libraries were sequenced paired-end with 100 bp reads on an Illumina HiSeq2000. In the authors' own workflow: SOAPnuke was used to process the raw data, throwing out any read that contained adapters or uncalled bases, had a mean Phred below 15, or lacked an exact constant-primer or identifier match. High-quality paired reads were merged using COPE v1.2.5, and each unique nucleotide sequence was defined as a clonotype. MiTCR v1.1 was used to align clonotypes to the IMGT TRBV, TRBD and TRBJ reference segments. The analysis was restricted to V-J combinations with a frequency above 0.0001, which together covered 99.2% of the repertoires. The TCS score was defined as F50 (clonal expansion) divided by E x V (chaos), with BLOSUM62-based TCRdist calculated between CDR3 peptides within each V-J. Welch's t-statistics and random forest reduced fewer than 550 V-J features to 13, which were used in a naive Bayes classifier (R e1071). TCRdb reworked the public reads: Q25 trimming with fastp, MiXCR clone assembly, productive beta chains retained. Here each entry gathers all rows of one CDR3 protein and keeps the most common genes and DNA. The V and J calls follow TCRdb's processing rather than the paper's. The sample table records 350,000 or so distinct CDR3 sequences; 15% to 20% of these occur just once. The ten biggest clones cover less than 20% of the sample.

The research as a whole found: In validation, the model predicted progression to ophthalmopathy with approximately 69% sensitivity and 72% to 85% specificity, a median of 6.5 months before onset. Sample size was not statistically predetermined, and blinding of investigators to group allocation was not performed. Ophthalmopathy was separated from stable hyperthyroidism by a 13 V-J signature model, with about 88% sensitivity and about 84% specificity obtained in cross-validation and 80%/75% obtained in testing. Blood samples also contained most of the expanded thyroid clonotypes (frequency above 0.001), which suggests that blood repertoires may reflect thyroid immune responses.

The germline V gene specifies MNHEY as CDR1 and SVGEGT as CDR2. V has 2 bases trimmed and J has 2 bases trimmed; junction bases matching no gene number 5. Including the terminal cysteine and phenylalanine, the CDR3 comprises 15 residues. The DNA shown is the 45-base CDR3, in frame from base 1. In the ophthalmopathy patients, disease was moderately to severely active, with a Clinical Activity Score of 3 or more, a NOSPECS grade of 4 or more, and a duration of less than 3 months. Any patient with an uncontrolled infection, another autoimmune disease, pregnancy or lactation was excluded. Clinical symptoms, serum thyroxine and TRAb, thyroid ultrasound, and orbital computed tomography formed the basis for the diagnoses. PBMCs were separated from approximately 9.9 ml of fresh peripheral blood using Ficoll-Paque density gradient centrifugation. Total RNA was extracted with Trizol reagent, and quality was checked on an Agilent 2100 Bioanalyzer.

The sequencing input was blood. The TCR was taken from a woman in her 40s with Graves' ophthalmopathy. This chain joins TRBV6-2 or TRBV6-3 to TRBJ2-7; 8 of the junction bases match TRBD2. CDR3 region: CASSYVGGGPYEQYF. The nucleotides read TGTGCCAGCAGTTACGTCGGGGGGGGTCCCTACGAGCAGTACTTC.